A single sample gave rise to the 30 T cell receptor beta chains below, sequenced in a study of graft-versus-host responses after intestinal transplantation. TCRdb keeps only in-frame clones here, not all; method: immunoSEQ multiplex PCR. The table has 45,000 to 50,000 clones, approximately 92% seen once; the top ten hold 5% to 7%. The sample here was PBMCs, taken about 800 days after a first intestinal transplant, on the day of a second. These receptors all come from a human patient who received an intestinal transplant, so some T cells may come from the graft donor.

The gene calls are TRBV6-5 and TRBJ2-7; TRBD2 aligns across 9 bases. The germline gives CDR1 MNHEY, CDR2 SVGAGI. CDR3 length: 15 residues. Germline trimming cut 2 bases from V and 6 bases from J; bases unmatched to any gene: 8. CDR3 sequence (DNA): TGTGCCAGCAGTTACGCGGGAGGGCCTTTCTCCGAGCAGTACTTC. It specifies CASSYAGGPFSEQYF.

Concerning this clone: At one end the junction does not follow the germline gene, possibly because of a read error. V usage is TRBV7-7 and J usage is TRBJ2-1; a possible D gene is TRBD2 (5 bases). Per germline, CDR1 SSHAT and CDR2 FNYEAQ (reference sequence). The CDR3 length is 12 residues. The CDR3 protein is CASSPGRGEQFF. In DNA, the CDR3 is TGTGCTAGCAGCCCCGGGCGCGGGGAGCAGTTCTTC.

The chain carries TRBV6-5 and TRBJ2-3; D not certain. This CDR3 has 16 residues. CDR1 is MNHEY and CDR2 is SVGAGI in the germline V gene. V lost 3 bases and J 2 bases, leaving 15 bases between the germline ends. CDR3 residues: CASSYQAPLYTDTQYF. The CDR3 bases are TGTGCCAGCAGTTATCAGGCTCCCCTATACACAGATACGCAGTATTTT.

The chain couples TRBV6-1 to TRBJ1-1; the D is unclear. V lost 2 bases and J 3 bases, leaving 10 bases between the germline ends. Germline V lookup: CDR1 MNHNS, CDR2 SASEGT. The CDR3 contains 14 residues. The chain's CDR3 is CASSENEGHTEAFF. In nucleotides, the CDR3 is TGTGCCAGCAGTGAAAACGAGGGCCACACTGAAGCTTTCTTT.

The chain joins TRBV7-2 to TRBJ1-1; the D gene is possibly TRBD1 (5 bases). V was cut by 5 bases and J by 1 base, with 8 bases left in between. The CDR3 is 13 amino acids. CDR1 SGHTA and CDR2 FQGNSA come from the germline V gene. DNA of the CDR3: TGTGCCAGCAGCCCGGGACGGAACACTGAAGCTTTCTTT. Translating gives CASSPGRNTEAFF.

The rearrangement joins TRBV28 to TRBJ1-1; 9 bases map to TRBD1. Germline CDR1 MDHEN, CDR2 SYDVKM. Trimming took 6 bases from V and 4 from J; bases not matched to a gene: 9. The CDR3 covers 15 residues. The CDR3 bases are TGTGCCAGCAGACTGACAGGGGGGGGCCTCACTGAAGCTTTCTTT. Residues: CASRLTGGGLTEAFF.

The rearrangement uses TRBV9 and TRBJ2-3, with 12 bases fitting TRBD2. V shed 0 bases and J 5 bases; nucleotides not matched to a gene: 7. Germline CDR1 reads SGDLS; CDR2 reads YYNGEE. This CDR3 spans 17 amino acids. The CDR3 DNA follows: TGTGCCAGCAGCGTAGATGCGAGACTAGCGGGAGTAGATACGCAGTATTTT. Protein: CASSVDARLAGVDTQYF.

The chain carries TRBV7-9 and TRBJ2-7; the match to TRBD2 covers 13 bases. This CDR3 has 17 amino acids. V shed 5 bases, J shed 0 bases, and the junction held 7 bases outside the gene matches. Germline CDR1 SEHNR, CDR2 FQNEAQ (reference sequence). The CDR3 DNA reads TGTGCCAGCAGCATCGGGACTAGCGGGATAGTCTCCTACGAGCAGTACTTC. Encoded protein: CASSIGTSGIVSYEQYF.

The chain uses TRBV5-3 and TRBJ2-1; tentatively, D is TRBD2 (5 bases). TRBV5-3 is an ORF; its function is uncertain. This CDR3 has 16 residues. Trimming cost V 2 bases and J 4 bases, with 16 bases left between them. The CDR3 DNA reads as TGTGCCAGAAGCTTTGGGGTAGTCGGGATATACAATGAGCAGTTCTTC. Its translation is CARSFGVVGIYNEQFF.

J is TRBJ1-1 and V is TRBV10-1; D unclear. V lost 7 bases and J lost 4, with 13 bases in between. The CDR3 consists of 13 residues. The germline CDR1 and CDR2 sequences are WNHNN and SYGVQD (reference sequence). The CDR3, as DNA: TGCGCCAGCAAAGAAGGCCCGCGCACTGAAGCTTTCTTT. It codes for CASKEGPRTEAFF.

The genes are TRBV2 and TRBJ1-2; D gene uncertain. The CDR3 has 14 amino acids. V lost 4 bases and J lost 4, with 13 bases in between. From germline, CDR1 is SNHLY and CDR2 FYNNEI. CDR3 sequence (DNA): TGTGCCAGCAGTGCGGTACGAGTTCTCTATGGCTACACCTTC. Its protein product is CASSAVRVLYGYTF.

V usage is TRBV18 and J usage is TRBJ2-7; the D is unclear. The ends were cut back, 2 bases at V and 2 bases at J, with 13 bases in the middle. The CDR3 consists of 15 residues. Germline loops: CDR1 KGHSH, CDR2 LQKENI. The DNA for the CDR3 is TGTGCCAGCTCACCAGTCCAGGTGCCTGCCTACGAGCAGTACTTC. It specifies CASSPVQVPAYEQYF. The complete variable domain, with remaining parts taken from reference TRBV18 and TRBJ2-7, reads NAGVMQNPRHLVRRRGQEARLRCSPMKGHSHVYWYRQLPEEGLKFMVYLQKENIIDESGMPKERFSAEFPKEGPSILRIQQVVRGDSAAYFCASSPVQVPAYEQYFGPGTRLTVT.

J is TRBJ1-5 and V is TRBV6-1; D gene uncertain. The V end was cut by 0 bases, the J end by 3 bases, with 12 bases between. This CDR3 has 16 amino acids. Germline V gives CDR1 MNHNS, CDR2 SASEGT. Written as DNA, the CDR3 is TGTGCCAGCAGTGAAGCGCCCTTATCCCCCAATCAGCCCCAGCATTTT. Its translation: CASSEAPLSPNQPQHF.

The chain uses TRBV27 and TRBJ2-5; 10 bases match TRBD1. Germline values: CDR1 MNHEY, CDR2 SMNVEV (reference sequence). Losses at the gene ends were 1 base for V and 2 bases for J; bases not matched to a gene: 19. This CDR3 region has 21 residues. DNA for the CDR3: TGTGCCAGCAGTTTATTTAAAGGTTTGGGTTCGGGACAGGGGACACAAGAGACCCAGTACTTC. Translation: CASSLFKGLGSGQGTQETQYF.

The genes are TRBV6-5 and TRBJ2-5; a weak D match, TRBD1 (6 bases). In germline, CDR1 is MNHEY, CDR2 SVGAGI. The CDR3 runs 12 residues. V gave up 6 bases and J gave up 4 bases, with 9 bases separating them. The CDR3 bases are TGTGCCAGCAGACAGGGCTCAGAGACCCAGTACTTC. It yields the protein CASRQGSETQYF.

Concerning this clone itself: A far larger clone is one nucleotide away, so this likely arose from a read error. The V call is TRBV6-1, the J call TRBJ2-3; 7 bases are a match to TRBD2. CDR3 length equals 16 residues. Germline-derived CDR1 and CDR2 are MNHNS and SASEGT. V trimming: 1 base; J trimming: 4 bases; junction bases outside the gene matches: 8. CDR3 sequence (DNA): TGTGCCAGCAGTGAAGGGGGATCGGGGGGAGCAGATACGCAGTATTTT. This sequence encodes CASSEGGSGGADTQYF.

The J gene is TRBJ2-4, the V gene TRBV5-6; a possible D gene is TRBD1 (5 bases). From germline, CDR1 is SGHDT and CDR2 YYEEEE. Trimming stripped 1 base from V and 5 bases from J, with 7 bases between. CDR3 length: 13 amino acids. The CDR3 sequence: CASSLKGENIQYF. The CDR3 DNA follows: TGTGCCAGCAGCTTGAAAGGGGAAAACATTCAGTACTTC.

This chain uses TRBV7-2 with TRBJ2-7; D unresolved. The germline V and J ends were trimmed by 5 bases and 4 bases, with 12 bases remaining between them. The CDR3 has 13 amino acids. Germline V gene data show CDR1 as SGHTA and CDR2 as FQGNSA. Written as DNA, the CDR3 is TGTGCCAGCAGCCAGAGTAGCCGATACGAGCAGTACTTC. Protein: CASSQSSRYEQYF.

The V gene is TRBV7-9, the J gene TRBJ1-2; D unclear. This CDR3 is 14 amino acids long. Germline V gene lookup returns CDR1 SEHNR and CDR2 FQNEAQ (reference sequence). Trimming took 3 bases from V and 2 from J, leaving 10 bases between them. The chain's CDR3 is CASSLGKVNYGYTF. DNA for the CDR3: TGTGCCAGCAGCTTGGGGAAAGTGAACTATGGCTACACCTTC.

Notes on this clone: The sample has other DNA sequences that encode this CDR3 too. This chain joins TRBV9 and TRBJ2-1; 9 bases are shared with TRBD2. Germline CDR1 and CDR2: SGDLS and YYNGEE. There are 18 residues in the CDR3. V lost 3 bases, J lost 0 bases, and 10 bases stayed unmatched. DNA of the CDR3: TGTGCCAGCAGCGATAGGGGGGGTAGCGGGAGCTCCTACAATGAGCAGTTCTTC. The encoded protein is CASSDRGGSGSSYNEQFF.

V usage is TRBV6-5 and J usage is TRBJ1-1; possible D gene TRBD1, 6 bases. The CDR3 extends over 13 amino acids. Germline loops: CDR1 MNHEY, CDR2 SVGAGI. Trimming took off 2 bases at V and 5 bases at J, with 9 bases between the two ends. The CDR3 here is CASSYQGQTEAFF. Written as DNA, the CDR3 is TGTGCCAGCAGTTACCAGGGGCAAACTGAAGCTTTCTTT.

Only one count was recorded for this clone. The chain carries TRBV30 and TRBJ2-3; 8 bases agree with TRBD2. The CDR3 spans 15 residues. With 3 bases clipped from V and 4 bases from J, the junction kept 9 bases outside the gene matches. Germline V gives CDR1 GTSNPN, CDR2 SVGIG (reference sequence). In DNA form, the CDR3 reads TGTGCCTGGAGGGAAGGGTTGACTAGCGCAGATACGCAGTATTTT. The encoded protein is CAWREGLTSADTQYF.

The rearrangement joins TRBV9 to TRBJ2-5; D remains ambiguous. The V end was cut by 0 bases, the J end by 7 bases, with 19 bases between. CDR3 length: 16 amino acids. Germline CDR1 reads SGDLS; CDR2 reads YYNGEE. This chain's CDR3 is CASSVADPRQTVTQYF. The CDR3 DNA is TGTGCCAGCAGCGTAGCGGATCCGAGACAAACGGTGACCCAGTACTTC.

CDR3 coding DNA: TGTGCCAGCAGCTTATCGGCAGGGGGATACAGCACTGAAGCTTTCTTT. This translates into CASSLSAGGYSTEAFF. The chain is built from TRBV11-2 and TRBJ1-1; 7 bases are shared with TRBD1. With V trimmed by 2 bases and J by 4 bases, 10 bases remained unmatched. The germline CDR1 and CDR2 sequences are SGHAT and FQNNGV. CDR3 length equals 16 residues. Together with reference TRBV11-2 and TRBJ1-1, the CDR3 gives the full variable domain: EAGVAQSPRYKIIEKRQSVAFWCNPISGHATLYWYQQILGQGPKLLIQFQNNGVVDDSQLPKDRFSAERLKGVDSTLKIQPAKLEDSAVYLCASSLSAGGYSTEAFFGQGTRLTVV.

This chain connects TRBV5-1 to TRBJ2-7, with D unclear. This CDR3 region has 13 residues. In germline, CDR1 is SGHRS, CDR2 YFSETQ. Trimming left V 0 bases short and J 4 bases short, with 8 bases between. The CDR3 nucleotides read TGCGCCAGCAGCTTGGAGGCTCCTTACGAGCAGTACTTC. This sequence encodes CASSLEAPYEQYF.

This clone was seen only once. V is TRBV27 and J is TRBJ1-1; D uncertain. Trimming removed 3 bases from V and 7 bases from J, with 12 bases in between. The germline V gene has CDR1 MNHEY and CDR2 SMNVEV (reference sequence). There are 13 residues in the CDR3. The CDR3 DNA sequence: TGTGCCAGCAGTTTCAGTGGGTTTAATGAAGCTTTCTTT. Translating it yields CASSFSGFNEAFF.

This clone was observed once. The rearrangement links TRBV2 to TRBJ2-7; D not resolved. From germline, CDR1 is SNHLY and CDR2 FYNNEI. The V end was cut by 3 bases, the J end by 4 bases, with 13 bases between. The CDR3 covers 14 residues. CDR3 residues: CASSEENQRYEQYF. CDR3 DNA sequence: TGTGCCAGCAGTGAGGAGAATCAAAGATACGAGCAGTACTTC.

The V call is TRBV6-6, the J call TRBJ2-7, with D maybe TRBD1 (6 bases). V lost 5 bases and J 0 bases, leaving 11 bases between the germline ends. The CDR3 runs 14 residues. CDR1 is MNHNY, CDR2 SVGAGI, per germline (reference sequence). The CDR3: CASSGTRLSYEQYF. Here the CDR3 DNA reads TGTGCCAGCAGTGGGACAAGGCTCTCCTACGAGCAGTACTTC.

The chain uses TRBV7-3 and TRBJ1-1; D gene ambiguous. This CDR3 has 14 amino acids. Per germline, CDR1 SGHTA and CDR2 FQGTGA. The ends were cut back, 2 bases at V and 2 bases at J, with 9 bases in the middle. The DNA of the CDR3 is TGTGCCAGCAGCTTATTCGGGGTAAACACTGAAGCTTTCTTT. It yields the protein CASSLFGVNTEAFF.

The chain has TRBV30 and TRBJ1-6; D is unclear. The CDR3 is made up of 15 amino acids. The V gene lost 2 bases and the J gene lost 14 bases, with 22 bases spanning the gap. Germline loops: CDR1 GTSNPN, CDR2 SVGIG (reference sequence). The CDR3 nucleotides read TGTGCCTGGAGTACCCCTTGGGTCGGCCTATCGTCCCTCCACTTT. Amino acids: CAWSTPWVGLSSLHF.